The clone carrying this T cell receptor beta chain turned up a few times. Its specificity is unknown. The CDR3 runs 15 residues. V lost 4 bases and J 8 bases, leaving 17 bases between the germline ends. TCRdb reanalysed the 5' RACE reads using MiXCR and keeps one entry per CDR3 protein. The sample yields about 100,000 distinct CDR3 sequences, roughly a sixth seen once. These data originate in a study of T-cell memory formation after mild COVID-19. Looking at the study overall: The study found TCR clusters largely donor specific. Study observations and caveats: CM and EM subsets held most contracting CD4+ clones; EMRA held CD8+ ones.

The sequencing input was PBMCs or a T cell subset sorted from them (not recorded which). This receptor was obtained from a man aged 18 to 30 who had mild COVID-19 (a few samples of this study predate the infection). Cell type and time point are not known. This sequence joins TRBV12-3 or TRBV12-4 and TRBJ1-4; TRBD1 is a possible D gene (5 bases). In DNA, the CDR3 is TGTGCCAGCAGTTATGGGGCACGAAAGGTCGAAAAACTGTTTTTT. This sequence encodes CASSYGARKVEKLFF.